These T cell receptor beta chains were read from a single sample in a study of cytomegalovirus exposure and HLA in healthy donors. Clones were read by immunoSEQ multiplex PCR, and TCRdb kept only the in-frame ones, dropping some. This sample carries 150,000 to 200,000 clones, over 75% of them seen once, and the ten largest clones take 1.5% to 2%. Sequencing was carried out using PBMCs. The source of these receptors is a woman in her twenties or thirties in good health and CMV-seronegative. Each CDR3 is given with its conserved first and last residue. D genes are given only for firm matches. Some rows have no size entry. The others give once, few or many, or a class for an expanded clone.

cdr3_length d_call j_call v_call clone_size cdr3_aa cdr3_nt
13 NA TRBJ1-1 TRBV7-3 NA CASSLTGAGRAFF TGTGCCAGCAGCTTAACCGGAGCAGGGAGGGCTTTCTTT
16 NA TRBJ1-4 TRBV9 NA CASSRYAASHNEKLFF TGTGCCAGCAGCAGATATGCGGCCAGCCACAATGAAAAACTGTTTTTT
15 NA TRBJ1-2 TRBV5-6 NA CASSLDFGSGHGYTF TGTGCCAGCAGCTTGGATTTTGGGTCAGGGCATGGCTACACCTTC
14 NA TRBJ1-1 TRBV10-3 NA CAISDKQSTTEAFF TGTGCCATCAGTGACAAACAGAGTACAACTGAAGCTTTCTTT
14 TRBD2 TRBJ2-7 TRBV6-5 once CASSRLAGAYEQYF TGTGCCAGCAGCCGACTAGCGGGAGCCTACGAGCAGTACTTC
18 TRBD2 TRBJ2-1 TRBV4-3 NA CASSQFRGLAEPDNEQFF TGCGCCAGCAGCCAATTCCGGGGTCTAGCGGAACCCGACAATGAGCAGTTCTTC
15 TRBD1 TRBJ2-7 TRBV19 NA CASSIDRGIVGEQYF TGTGCCAGTAGTATCGACAGGGGGATAGTGGGAGAGCAGTACTTC
13 NA TRBJ1-4 TRBV27 NA CASSSMGGEKLFF TGTGCCAGCAGTTCTATGGGGGGTGAAAAACTGTTTTTT
15 TRBD1 TRBJ1-2 TRBV7-3 NA CASSLTPGTGVGYTF TGTGCCAGCAGCTTAACCCCCGGGACAGGGGTCGGCTACACCTTC
16 NA TRBJ2-2 TRBV7-8 NA CASSHSYRRNTGELFF TGTGCCAGCAGCCATAGCTACAGGCGGAACACCGGGGAGCTGTTTTTT
18 TRBD2 TRBJ2-4 TRBV19 NA CASSLPGLAGDNVNIQYF TGTGCCAGTAGTCTACCTGGACTAGCGGGAGATAACGTCAACATTCAGTACTTC
16 TRBD1 TRBJ2-1 TRBV15 NA CATSRVGTDPNHEQFF TGTGCCACCAGCAGAGTCGGGACAGACCCGAATCATGAGCAGTTCTTC
14 NA TRBJ1-2 TRBV6-5 once CASSYSGQGDGYTF TGTGCCAGCAGTTACTCGGGCCAGGGTGATGGCTACACCTTC
17 NA TRBJ2-6 TRBV28 NA CASSLDKSSSGANVLTF TGTGCCAGCAGTTTAGACAAGTCAAGCTCTGGGGCCAACGTCCTGACTTTC
14 TRBD1 TRBJ2-1 TRBV19 NA CASSGTGMLNEQFF TGTGCCAGTAGCGGGACAGGGATGCTCAATGAGCAGTTCTTC
15 NA TRBJ2-1 TRBV28 NA CASSFSGRTYNEQFF TGTGCCAGCAGTTTTTCAGGGCGGACCTACAATGAGCAGTTCTTC
15 NA TRBJ1-1 TRBV13 once CASSFGVVSNTEAFF TGTGCCAGCAGCTTCGGGGTCGTGAGTAACACTGAAGCTTTCTTT
15 NA TRBJ1-2 TRBV6-1 NA CASRQTQGRMGGYTF TGTGCCAGCAGACAAACACAGGGCCGGATGGGGGGCTACACCTTC
15 TRBD1 TRBJ2-7 TRBV5-1 NA CASSPTGGAEDEQYF TGCGCCAGCAGCCCAACAGGGGGCGCCGAGGACGAGCAGTACTTC
17 NA TRBJ2-5 TRBV28 NA CASTSGIRAFPQETQYF TGTGCCAGCACTTCCGGGATTAGGGCCTTTCCACAAGAGACCCAGTACTTC
16 TRBD1 TRBJ1-2 TRBV30 NA CAWSPDRGSVYYGYTF TGTGCCTGGAGTCCCGACAGGGGGAGTGTCTACTATGGCTACACCTTC
16 TRBD2 TRBJ2-1 TRBV30 NA CAWRYMGLAGSNEQFF TGTGCCTGGAGGTATATGGGACTAGCGGGAAGCAATGAGCAGTTCTTC
14 NA TRBJ1-2 TRBV5-1 NA CASSLEQGRYGYTF TGCGCCAGCAGCTTGGAACAGGGCAGGTATGGCTACACCTTC
13 TRBD1 TRBJ1-1 TRBV5-1 NA CASSITGGTEAFF TGCGCCAGCAGCATAACAGGGGGCACTGAAGCTTTCTTT
16 TRBD1 TRBJ2-2 TRBV5-4 NA CASSRGDRGNTGELFF TGTGCCAGCAGCAGGGGGGACAGGGGGAACACCGGGGAGCTGTTTTTT
14 TRBD2 TRBJ2-1 TRBV6-6 once CASSYLGTSNEQFF TGTGCCAGCAGTTATCTGGGGACTAGCAATGAGCAGTTCTTC
15 TRBD1 TRBJ1-5 TRBV4-3 once CASSQLYRGDQPQHF TGCGCCAGCAGCCAACTCTACAGGGGTGATCAGCCCCAGCATTTT
14 NA TRBJ2-1 TRBV30 once CAWSPKGAYNEQFF TGTGCCTGGAGCCCTAAGGGGGCCTACAATGAGCAGTTCTTC
13 TRBD1 TRBJ2-7 TRBV6-5 once CASSYGTVHEQYF TGTGCCAGCAGTTACGGGACAGTACACGAGCAGTACTTC
15 TRBD2 TRBJ2-5 TRBV2 NA CASSRAGLLQETQYF TGTGCCAGCAGTCGGGCGGGACTACTCCAAGAGACCCAGTACTTC
15 TRBD1 TRBJ1-2 TRBV6-1 NA CASSERTGGFYGYTF TGTGCCAGCAGTGAACGGACAGGGGGTTTTTATGGCTACACCTTC
15 TRBD1 TRBJ1-5 TRBV30 NA CAWSPRTGIHQPQHF TGTGCCTGGAGCCCCCGGACAGGGATACACCAGCCCCAGCATTTT
16 TRBD1 TRBJ1-4 TRBV19 once CASSTGQGVLGEKLFF TGTGCCAGTAGTACGGGACAGGGGGTCCTCGGTGAAAAACTGTTTTTT
15 NA TRBJ2-5 TRBV5-1 once CASSLVGAGKETQYF TGCGCCAGCAGCTTGGTTGGCGCGGGGAAAGAGACCCAGTACTTC
15 TRBD1 TRBJ1-6 TRBV7-9 NA CASSLGQGSDSPLHF TGTGCCAGCAGCTTGGGACAGGGGTCCGATTCACCCCTCCACTTT
15 NA TRBJ1-2 TRBV5-1 NA CASSFGMVGNYGYTF TGCGCCAGCAGCTTCGGTATGGTGGGCAACTATGGCTACACCTTC
15 NA TRBJ1-1 TRBV5-1 NA CASSFGGLRNTEAFF TGCGCCAGCAGCTTCGGGGGGCTTCGGAACACTGAAGCTTTCTTT
17 TRBD1 TRBJ1-4 TRBV2 NA CASSYDRGIYSNEKLFF TGTGCCAGCAGTTACGACAGGGGGATATATTCTAATGAAAAACTGTTTTTT
16 NA TRBJ1-2 TRBV7-9 NA CASSLMDRGLIDGYTF TGTGCCAGCAGCTTGATGGACAGAGGGCTTATCGATGGCTACACCTTC
14 NA TRBJ1-4 TRBV25-1 NA CASSEDRGYEKLFF TGTGCCAGCAGTGAGGATAGGGGCTATGAAAAACTGTTTTTT
18 TRBD1 TRBJ1-4 TRBV15 NA CATRTAFGQGAINEKLFF TGTGCCACCAGGACGGCCTTCGGACAGGGGGCGATTAATGAAAAACTGTTTTTT
16 NA TRBJ1-1 TRBV15 many CATSRDEDLWDTEAFF TGTGCCACCAGCAGAGATGAGGACTTGTGGGACACTGAAGCTTTCTTT
14 NA TRBJ1-2 TRBV7-9 once CASSLVGVLLGYTF TGTGCCAGCAGCTTAGTGGGAGTTCTCCTTGGCTACACCTTC
14 NA TRBJ1-4 TRBV6-5 NA CASRPRTANEKLFF TGTGCCAGCCGCCCACGGACAGCTAATGAAAAACTGTTTTTT
15 NA TRBJ2-1 TRBV19 NA CASSISGTRYNEQFF TGTGCCAGTAGTATTTCCGGGACACGCTACAATGAGCAGTTCTTC
17 TRBD2 TRBJ2-1 TRBV29-1 NA CSALRPVAGSFRDEQFF TGCAGCGCCCTCAGACCGGTAGCGGGAAGTTTTCGCGATGAGCAGTTCTTC
16 NA TRBJ2-5 TRBV11-1 NA CASSLLEGRSQETQYF TGTGCCAGCAGCTTATTGGAGGGGCGCTCCCAAGAGACCCAGTACTTC
13 TRBD1 TRBJ1-2 TRBV19 few CASSRQGTYGYTF TGTGCCAGTAGTAGACAGGGGACCTATGGCTACACCTTC
13 NA TRBJ1-5 TRBV5-5 NA CASSSSGDQPQHF TGTGCCAGCAGCTCATCGGGGGATCAGCCCCAGCATTTT